This T cell receptor (beta chain) stems from a study of control samples from healthy donors and cancer patients. A word on this clone: The sample holds other DNA sequences that translate to the same CDR3.

The CDR3 loop spans 15 amino acids. V lost 0 bases to trimming and J lost 5 bases, with 8 bases between them. Germline V gene lookup returns CDR1 MNHNY and CDR2 SVGAGI (reference sequence). Generated by immunoSEQ multiplex PCR, the TCRdb table keeps only in-frame clones and is missing some. The data hold 90,000 to 95,000 clones, with roughly 80% observed a single time. V is TRBV6-6 and J is TRBJ1-6; unclear D gene. The clonotype comes from a young man in good health. What was sequenced was blood. Written as DNA, the CDR3 is TGTGCCAGCAGTTACTCGACACAAGATAATTCACCCCTCCACTTT. This translates into CASSYSTQDNSPLHF.